This record looks at one T cell receptor (beta chain) sequence and its context. No antigen is known for it. An even split of each subset's genomic DNA across several immunoSEQ plates was performed. Method: immunoSEQ multiplex PCR; TCRdb's copy keeps in-frame clones and lacks some. The sample carries 550,000 to 750,000 clones, just over 90% recorded once. The naive CD8 population came from CD45RO-negative cells selected for CCR7, without terminally differentiated effector memory CD45RA+ cells. This sample stems from a study of shared clonotypes between healthy human individuals. Study observations and caveats: Naive subsets, compared against memory subsets, generally had larger estimated richness values. Sharing across four donors was seen in 4% to 6.5% of naive CD4 clonotypes. Sequencing depth was expected to influence donor clonotype sharing.

Trimming took 0 bases from V and 2 from J, leaving 8 bases between them. Germline CDR1 and CDR2: MNHEY and SMNVEV (reference sequence). The CDR3 spans 15 residues. The chain combines TRBV27 with TRBJ2-1; no clear D. Sequencing input: naive CD8+ T cells sorted from blood. The receptor was derived from a man aged 30 to 45 in good health. The CDR3 bases are TGTGCCAGCAGTTTATCCGACCCGGCCTACAATGAGCAGTTCTTC. Its translation: CASSLSDPAYNEQFF.